This section outlines one TCR beta chain sequence together with its context. This receptor's antigen is unknown. Base qualities are missing; no much larger clone stands one base away. Library construction relied on PCR. Sequencing relied on an Illumina HiSeq 2500. To reduce PCR and sequencing biases, unique molecular identifiers were built into the TCR beta cDNA libraries. Approximately 500,000 cDNA molecules were obtained per 1 to 10 million input T cells, so each molecule approximated one T cell. The patient libraries were prepared and sequenced with the same protocol used for the earlier healthy control dataset. Within a given batch, samples were prepared together, multiplexed and sequenced on the same HiSeq lane. From the authors' description of their analysis: Raw barcoded reads were processed with MIGEC, discarding single-read molecular identifier groups before consensus assembly and CDR3 extraction. VDJtools was used for post-analysis of the clonotype tables, and diversity was normalized by down-sampling every dataset to the size of the smallest sample. To correct batch-related cross-sample contamination, repertoire overlap clustering matched CDR3 amino acid sequences but not nucleotide sequences. TCRdb trimmed the raw reads at Q25, called clones with MiXCR and kept productive beta chains. Each CDR3 protein gets just one entry, which takes the most common genes and DNA from the rows behind it. These V and J calls derive from TCRdb rather than the authors' analysis. In this sample the table shows around 500,000 distinct CDR3 sequences, about a third of which occur a single time. Of the sample, about 6% falls within the top ten clones.

The source of the sample is a study of post-analysis software for immune sequencing data (dated by TCRdb to 2015 to 2017). Some background on the complete study: Relapsing-remitting, secondary progressive and progressive-relapsing multiple sclerosis were recorded as disease courses, and subtype annotation was lacking for some patients. The patient repertoires were compared against around eleven previously published healthy control repertoires obtained from donors aged about 6 to 25 years. A subset of samples was prepared in parallel using single-end sample barcoding, then pooled and co-amplified after Illumina adapter ligation. Overall results and qualifications from the work: The multiple sclerosis patient group was slightly younger than the control group. Direct clustering with F measure showed strong co-clustering of samples prepared in the same batch, prompting a batch-effect correction. Significantly higher frequencies in patients than in controls were found for a handful of TRBV segments, including TRBV5-6, TRBV5-1 and TRBV20-1. Normalized Chao1 diversity was significantly lower in multiple sclerosis patients than controls, suggesting substantial peripheral T-cell clonal expansion.

To demonstrate the VDJtools post-analysis software, the study profiled TCR beta repertoires from the peripheral blood of 13 young patients with multiple sclerosis. The multiple sclerosis patients were children and adolescents between roughly 6 and 17 years of age. The junction carries 15 bases between V and J, which are trimmed by 8 bases and 4 bases respectively. The CDR3 runs 13 residues from the cysteine to the phenylalanine. Just CDR3 DNA is preserved here, 39 bases in frame from base 1. Reading the germline V gene (reference sequence) gives CDR1 SEHNR and CDR2 FQNEAQ. This sequence originates from a girl under 18 with multiple sclerosis. The sequenced sample consisted of blood. The chain is made from TRBV7-9 and TRBJ2-7; there is no confident call for the D gene. The bases read TGTGCCAGCGAGGCCCAAAGTGGATACGAGCAGTACTTC. This encodes CASEAQSGYEQYF.